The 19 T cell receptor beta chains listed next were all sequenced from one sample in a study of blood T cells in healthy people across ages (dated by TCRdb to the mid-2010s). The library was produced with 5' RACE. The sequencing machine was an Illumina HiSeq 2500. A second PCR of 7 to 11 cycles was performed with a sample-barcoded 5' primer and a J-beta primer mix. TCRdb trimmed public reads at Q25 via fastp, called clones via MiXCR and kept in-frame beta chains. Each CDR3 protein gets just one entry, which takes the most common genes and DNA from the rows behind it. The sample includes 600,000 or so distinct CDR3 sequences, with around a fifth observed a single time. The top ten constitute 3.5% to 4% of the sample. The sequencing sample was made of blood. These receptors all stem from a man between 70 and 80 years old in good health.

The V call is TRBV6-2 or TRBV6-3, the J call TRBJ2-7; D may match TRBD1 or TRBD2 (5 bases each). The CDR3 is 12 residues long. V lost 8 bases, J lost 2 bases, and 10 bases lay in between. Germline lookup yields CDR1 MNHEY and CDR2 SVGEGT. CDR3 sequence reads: CASGDVAYEQYF. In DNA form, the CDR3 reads TGTGCCAGCGGGGACGTAGCCTACGAGCAGTACTTC.

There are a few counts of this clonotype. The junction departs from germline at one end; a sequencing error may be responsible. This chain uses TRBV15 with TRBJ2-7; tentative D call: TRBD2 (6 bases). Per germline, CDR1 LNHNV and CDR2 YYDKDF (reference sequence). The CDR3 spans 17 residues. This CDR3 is CATSGEVADKRPYEQYF. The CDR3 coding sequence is TGTGCCACCAGCGGAGAAGTAGCGGATAAAAGACCCTACGAGCAGTACTTC.

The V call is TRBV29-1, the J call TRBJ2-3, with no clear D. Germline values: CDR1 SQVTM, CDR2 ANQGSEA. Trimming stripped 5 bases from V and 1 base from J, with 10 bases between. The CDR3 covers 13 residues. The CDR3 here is CSVRRPGTDTQYF. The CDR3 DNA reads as TGCAGCGTTCGGCGCCCAGGCACAGATACGCAGTATTTT.

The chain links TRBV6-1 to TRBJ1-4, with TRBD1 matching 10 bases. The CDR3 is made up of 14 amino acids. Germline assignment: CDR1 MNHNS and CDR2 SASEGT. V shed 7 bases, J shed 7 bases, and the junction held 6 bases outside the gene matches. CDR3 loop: CASNPGTGVEKLFF. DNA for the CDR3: TGTGCCAGCAACCCCGGGACAGGGGTTGAAAAACTGTTTTTT.

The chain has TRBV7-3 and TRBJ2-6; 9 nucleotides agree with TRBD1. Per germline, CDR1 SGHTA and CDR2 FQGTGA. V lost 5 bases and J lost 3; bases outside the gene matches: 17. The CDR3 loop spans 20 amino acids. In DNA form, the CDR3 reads TGTGCCAGCAGCCCCAGCCCAACCGGGACAGGGATCTTTGGGGCCAACGTCCTGACTTTC. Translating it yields CASSPSPTGTGIFGANVLTF.

In nucleotides, the CDR3 is TGTGCCAGCAGCCTGACTAGCCCCATTTACGAGCAGTACTTC. Protein product: CASSLTSPIYEQYF. The V and J genes are TRBV6-2 or TRBV6-3 and TRBJ2-7; 7 bases are a match to TRBD2. The CDR3 length is 14 residues. CDR1 MNHEY and CDR2 SVGEGT come from the germline V gene. V trimming: 6 bases; J trimming: 4 bases; junction bases outside the gene matches: 9.

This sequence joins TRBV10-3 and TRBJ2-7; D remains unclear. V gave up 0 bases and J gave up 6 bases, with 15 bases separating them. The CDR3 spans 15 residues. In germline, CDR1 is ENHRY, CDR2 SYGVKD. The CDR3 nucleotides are TGTGCCATCAGTGAGTCGGACGCGGCTTCGGTCGAGCAGTACTTC. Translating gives CAISESDAASVEQYF.

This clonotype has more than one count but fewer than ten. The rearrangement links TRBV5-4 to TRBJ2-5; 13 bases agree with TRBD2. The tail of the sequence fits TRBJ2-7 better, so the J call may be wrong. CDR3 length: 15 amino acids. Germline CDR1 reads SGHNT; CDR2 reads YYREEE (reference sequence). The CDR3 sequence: CASSSGLAGVSEQYF. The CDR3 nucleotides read TGTGCCAGCAGCTCCGGACTAGCGGGAGTATCCGAGCAGTACTTC.

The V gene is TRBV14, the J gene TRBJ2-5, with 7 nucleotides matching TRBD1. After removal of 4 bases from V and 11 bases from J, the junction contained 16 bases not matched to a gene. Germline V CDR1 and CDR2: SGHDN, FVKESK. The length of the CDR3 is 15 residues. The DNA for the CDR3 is TGTGCCAGCAGCCGAGAACCAGGGGGTTATTGGGAGCAGTACTTC. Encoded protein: CASSREPGGYWEQYF.

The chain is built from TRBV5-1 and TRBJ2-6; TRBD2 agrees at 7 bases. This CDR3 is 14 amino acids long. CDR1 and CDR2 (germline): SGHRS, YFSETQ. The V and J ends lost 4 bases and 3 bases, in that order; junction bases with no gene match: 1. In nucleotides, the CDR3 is TGCGCCAGCAGCGGACTAGTTGGGGCCAACGTCCTGACTTTC. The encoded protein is CASSGLVGANVLTF.

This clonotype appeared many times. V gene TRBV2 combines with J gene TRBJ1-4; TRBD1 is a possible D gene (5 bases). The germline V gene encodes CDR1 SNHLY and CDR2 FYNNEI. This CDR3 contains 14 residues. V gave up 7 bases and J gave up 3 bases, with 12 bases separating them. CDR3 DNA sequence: TGTGCCAGCAAGAACCAGGGTCCTAATGAAAAACTGTTTTTT. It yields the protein CASKNQGPNEKLFF. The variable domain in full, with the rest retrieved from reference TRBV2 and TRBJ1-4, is EPEVTQTPSHQVTQMGQEVILRCVPISNHLYFYWYRQILGQKVEFLVSFYNNEISEKSEIFDDQFSVERPDGSNFTLKIRSTKLEDSAMYFCASKNQGPNEKLFFGSGTQLSVL.

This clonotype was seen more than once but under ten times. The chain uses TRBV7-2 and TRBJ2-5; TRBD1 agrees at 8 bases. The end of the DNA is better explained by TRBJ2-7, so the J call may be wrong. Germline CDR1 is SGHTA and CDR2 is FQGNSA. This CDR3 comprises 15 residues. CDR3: CASSLTGQGVYEQYF. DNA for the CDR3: TGTGCCAGCAGTTTGACAGGACAGGGAGTCTACGAGCAGTACTTC.

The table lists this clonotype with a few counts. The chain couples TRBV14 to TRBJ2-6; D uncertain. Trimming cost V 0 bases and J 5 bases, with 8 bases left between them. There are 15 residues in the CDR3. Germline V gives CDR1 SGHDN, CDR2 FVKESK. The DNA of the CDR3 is TGTGCCAGCAGCCAAGAACGGTCCAGGGCCAACGTCCTGACTTTC. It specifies CASSQERSRANVLTF.

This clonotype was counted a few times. The DNA for the CDR3 is TGTGCCAGCAGCCAAGCTGTCTACGAGCAGTACTTC. It translates to CASSQAVYEQYF. V is TRBV14 and J is TRBJ2-5; D is undetermined. The assigned J gene may be wrong: the sequence end matches TRBJ2-7 better. The CDR3 runs to 12 residues. Germline lookup yields CDR1 SGHDN and CDR2 FVKESK.

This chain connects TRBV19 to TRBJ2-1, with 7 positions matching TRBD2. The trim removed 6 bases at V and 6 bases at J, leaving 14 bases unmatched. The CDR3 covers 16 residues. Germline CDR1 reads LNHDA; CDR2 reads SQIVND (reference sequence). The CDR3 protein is CASSKTSRRVGNEQFF. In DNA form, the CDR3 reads TGTGCCAGTAGCAAGACTAGCAGGAGAGTCGGCAATGAGCAGTTCTTC.

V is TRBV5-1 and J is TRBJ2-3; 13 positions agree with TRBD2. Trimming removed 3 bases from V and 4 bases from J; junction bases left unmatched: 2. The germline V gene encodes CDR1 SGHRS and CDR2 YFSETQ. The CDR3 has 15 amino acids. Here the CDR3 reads CASSWTSGSSDTQYF. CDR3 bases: TGCGCCAGCAGCTGGACTAGCGGGAGTTCAGATACGCAGTATTTT.

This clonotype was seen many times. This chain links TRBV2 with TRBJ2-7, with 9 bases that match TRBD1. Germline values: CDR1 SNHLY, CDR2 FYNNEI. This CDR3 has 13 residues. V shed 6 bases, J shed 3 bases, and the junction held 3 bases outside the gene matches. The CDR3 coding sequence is TGTGCCAGCAGGGGGACAGGGTTCTACGAGCAGTACTTC. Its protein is CASRGTGFYEQYF.

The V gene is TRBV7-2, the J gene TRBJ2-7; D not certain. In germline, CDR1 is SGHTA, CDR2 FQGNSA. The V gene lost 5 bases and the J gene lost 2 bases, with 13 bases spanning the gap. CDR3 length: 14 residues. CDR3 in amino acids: CASSTGPIAYEQYF. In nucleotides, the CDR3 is TGTGCCAGCAGCACGGGCCCTATAGCCTACGAGCAGTACTTC.

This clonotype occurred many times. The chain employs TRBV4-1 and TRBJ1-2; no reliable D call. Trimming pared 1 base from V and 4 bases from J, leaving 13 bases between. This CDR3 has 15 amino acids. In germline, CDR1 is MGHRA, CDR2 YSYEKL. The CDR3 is CASSQGPKGPYGYTF. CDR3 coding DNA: TGCGCCAGCAGCCAAGGCCCCAAGGGTCCCTATGGCTACACCTTC.